These 8 T cell receptor beta chains share one sample of origin, sequenced in a study of blood T cell repertoires in COVID-19. Sequenced by immunoSEQ multiplex PCR; TCRdb stores in-frame clones only, minus some. Found here are approximately 190,000 clones, around nine tenths of them singletons; the top ten hold roughly 21%. The specimen was peripheral blood. These receptors were collected from a man in his fifties or sixties with active or convalescent COVID-19.

This clone was counted ten times or more. The chain carries TRBV7-9 and TRBJ1-2; D is perhaps TRBD1 (6 bases). Germline CDR1 reads SEHNR; CDR2 reads FQNEAQ (reference sequence). Trimming took 5 bases from V and 1 from J, leaving 17 bases between them. The CDR3 covers 16 residues. The CDR3 protein is CASSPGNRVFNYGYTF. CDR3 coding DNA: TGTGCCAGCAGCCCGGGAAACAGGGTGTTTAACTATGGCTACACCTTC.

This clone was observed a single time. In the same sample, other DNA sequences code for this CDR3. The V and J genes are TRBV9 and TRBJ2-3; D not certain. This CDR3 region has 14 residues. The V gene's germline CDR1 is SGDLS and CDR2 YYNGEE. Trimming removed 0 bases from V and 0 bases from J, with 5 bases in between. CDR3: CASSVAPSTDTQYF. The CDR3 DNA sequence: TGTGCCAGCAGCGTAGCTCCTAGCACAGATACGCAGTATTTT.

V and J are TRBV4-1 and TRBJ2-1, with D uncertain. Per the germline V gene, CDR1 is MGHRA and CDR2 is YSYEKL. Trimming shortened V by 0 bases and J by 2 bases, and 11 bases separated the two germline ends. The CDR3 sequence is 16 residues long. CDR3 nucleotides: TGCGCCAGCAGCCAAGATTACAGCTTTACCTACAATGAGCAGTTCTTC. It is translated as CASSQDYSFTYNEQFF.

This sequence joins TRBV2 and TRBJ1-4; D call uncertain. The germline CDR1 and CDR2 sequences are SNHLY and FYNNEI. With 7 bases removed from V and 7 bases from J, the gap between germline ends came to 13 bases. The CDR3 sequence is 13 residues long. The CDR3 is CASNSGYTEKLFF. CDR3 coding DNA: TGTGCCAGCAACTCCGGGTATACTGAAAAACTGTTTTTT. Full variable domain (remainder filled in from reference TRBV2 and TRBJ1-4): EPEVTQTPSHQVTQMGQEVILRCVPISNHLYFYWYRQILGQKVEFLVSFYNNEISEKSEIFDDQFSVERPDGSNFTLKIRSTKLEDSAMYFCASNSGYTEKLFFGSGTQLSVL.

The chain combines TRBV7-9 with TRBJ2-7, with TRBD2 as a possible D gene (5 bases). The CDR3 spans 15 residues. V shed 7 bases and J shed 0 bases, with 16 bases lying between them. Germline CDR1 and CDR2: SEHNR and FQNEAQ (reference sequence). Here the CDR3 reads CASTSSRGSSYEQYF. The DNA of the CDR3 is TGTGCCAGCACCTCATCCCGGGGTAGCTCCTACGAGCAGTACTTC.

The genes are TRBV7-6 and TRBJ1-2, with a tentative D call TRBD1 (5 bases). Germline V lookup: CDR1 SGHVS, CDR2 FNYEAQ. The CDR3 has 14 residues. The V end lost 4 bases, the J end lost 8 bases, and 17 bases lay between the germline ends. In nucleotides, the CDR3 is TGTGCCAGCAGCTCCCTCTCAGGGTCAAACGGCTACACCTTC. Its translation: CASSSLSGSNGYTF.

In DNA, the CDR3 is TGCAGCGTTTCAACAGGGGGTGCCTACGAGCAGTACTTC. Protein sequence: CSVSTGGAYEQYF. This sequence joins TRBV29-1 and TRBJ2-7; 8 positions agree with TRBD1. Trimming removed 5 bases from V and 2 bases from J; junction bases left unmatched: 5. The CDR3 is 13 amino acids. Germline CDR1 and CDR2: SQVTM and ANQGSEA.

The J gene is TRBJ1-6, the V gene TRBV2; D unresolved. This CDR3 has 14 residues. V lost 8 bases and J 9 bases, leaving 17 bases between the germline ends. Germline CDR1 SNHLY, CDR2 FYNNEI. CDR3 sequence (DNA): TGTGCCAGCGTATTAGAGGGCAGCGGTTCACCCCTCCACTTT. Protein: CASVLEGSGSPLHF.